Below, 7 T cell receptor beta chains from the same sample are listed, as sequenced in a study of T-cell reconstitution after alpha-beta-depleted transplantation in children. Unique molecular identifiers were incorporated when the TCRbeta library was constructed. Each CDR3 protein is one row after TCRdb ran MiXCR on the PCR reads. In the table there are fewer than 550,000 distinct CDR3 sequences, about an eighth of which are singletons. The starting material was PBMCs, mostly from graft donor cells, obtained 180 days after TCRalphabeta/CD19-depleted stem cell transplant. Receptors originate from a female patient aged 2-9 years who had a stem cell transplant for aplastic anemia, so the T cells may come from the graft donor.

The chain employs TRBV18 and TRBJ2-3; tentatively, D is TRBD2 (5 bases). CDR1 and CDR2 from the germline V gene are KGHSH and LQKENI. V lost 7 bases and J lost 4, with 12 bases in between. There are 13 residues in the CDR3. This chain's CDR3 is CASWYPAADTQYF. CDR3 nucleotides: TGTGCCAGCTGGTACCCAGCGGCAGATACGCAGTATTTT. The variable domain in full, with the rest retrieved from reference TRBV18 and TRBJ2-3, is NAGVMQNPRHLVRRRGQEARLRCSPMKGHSHVYWYRQLPEEGLKFMVYLQKENIIDESGMPKERFSAEFPKEGPSILRIQQVVRGDSAAYFCASWYPAADTQYFGPGTRLTVL.

The chain joins TRBV1 to TRBJ2-7; the D call TRBD2 from the table was never checked on the DNA. TRBV1 is termed a pseudogene. This CDR3 region has 20 residues. The CDR3 reads CTSSQVLASGLTSSSYEQYV. CDR3 in DNA: TGCACCAGCAGCCAAGTGTTGGCTAGCGGGCTAACTTCCAGCTCCTACGAGCAGTACGTC.

The chain couples TRBV20-1 to TRBJ2-5; D remains ambiguous. The CDR3 is 15 residues long. The germline gives CDR1 DFQATT, CDR2 SNEGSKA (reference sequence). V shed 4 bases and J shed 1 base, with 16 bases lying between them. Here the CDR3 reads CSAMGALGRQETQYF. DNA of the CDR3: TGCAGTGCTATGGGCGCGTTGGGCCGCCAAGAGACCCAGTACTTC.

This clonotype was picked up many times. The chain uses TRBV29-1 and TRBJ2-1; D is possibly TRBD1 or TRBD2 (5 bases each). V shed 6 bases and J shed 2 bases, with 14 bases lying between them. This CDR3 contains 14 residues. Germline lookup yields CDR1 SQVTM and CDR2 ANQGSEA. CDR3 protein: CSVGVGDPYNEQFF. As DNA, the CDR3 is TGCAGCGTGGGAGTGGGGGACCCCTACAATGAGCAGTTCTTC.

This clonotype was counted at least ten times. The chain employs TRBV12-3 or TRBV12-4 and TRBJ2-5; D uncertain. Between the trimmed V and J ends, which lost 6 bases and 2 bases, there was a span of 10 bases. The CDR3 totals 13 residues. The chain's CDR3 is CASSPDEQETQYF. In DNA, the CDR3 is TGTGCCAGCAGCCCGGACGAACAAGAGACCCAGTACTTC.

This clonotype was recorded many times. The chain employs TRBV5-1 and TRBJ2-1; TRBD1 agrees at 9 bases. With 4 bases clipped from V and 8 bases from J, the junction kept 10 bases outside the gene matches. The CDR3 covers 15 residues. CDR1 and CDR2 (germline): SGHRS, YFSETQ. The CDR3 DNA is TGCGCCAGCAGCCCGGGACAGGGTTTTTTGGATGAGCAGTTCTTC. Its protein product is CASSPGQGFLDEQFF.

The sample holds a few counts of this clonotype. The chain is built from TRBV9 and TRBJ2-3; the D is unclear. This CDR3 spans 14 amino acids. Looked up from germline, CDR1 is SGDLS and CDR2 is YYNGEE. Trimming pared 4 bases from V and 0 bases from J, leaving 9 bases between. The CDR3 coding sequence is TGTGCCAGCAGCCCCTTCGGGAGCACAGATACGCAGTATTTT. It codes for CASSPFGSTDTQYF.